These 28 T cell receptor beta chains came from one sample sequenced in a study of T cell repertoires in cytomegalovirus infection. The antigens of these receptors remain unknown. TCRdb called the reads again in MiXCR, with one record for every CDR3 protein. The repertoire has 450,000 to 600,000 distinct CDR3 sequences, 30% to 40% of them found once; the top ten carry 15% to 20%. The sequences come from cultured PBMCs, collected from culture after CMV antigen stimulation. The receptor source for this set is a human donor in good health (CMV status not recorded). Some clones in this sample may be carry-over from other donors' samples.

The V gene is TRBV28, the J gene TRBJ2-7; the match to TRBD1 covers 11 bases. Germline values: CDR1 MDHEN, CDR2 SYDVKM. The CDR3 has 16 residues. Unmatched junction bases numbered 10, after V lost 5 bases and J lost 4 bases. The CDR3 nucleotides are TGTGCCAGCAGTCTAAGATCCGGGACAGGGGGATACGAGCAGTACTTC. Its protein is CASSLRSGTGGYEQYF.

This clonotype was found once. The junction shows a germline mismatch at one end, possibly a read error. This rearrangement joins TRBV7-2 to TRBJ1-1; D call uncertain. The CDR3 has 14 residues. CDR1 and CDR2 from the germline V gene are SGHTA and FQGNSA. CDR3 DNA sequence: TGTGCCAGCAGCTTAGGCCCGGAGGCAACTGAAGCTTCCTTT. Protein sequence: CASSLGPEATEASF.

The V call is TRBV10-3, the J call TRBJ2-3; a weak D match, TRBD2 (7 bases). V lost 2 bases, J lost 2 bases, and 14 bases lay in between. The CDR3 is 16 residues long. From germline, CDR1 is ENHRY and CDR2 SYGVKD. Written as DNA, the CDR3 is TGTGCCATCAGTGAGCAATCCCGGGGGGCCACAGATACGCAGTATTTT. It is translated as CAISEQSRGATDTQYF.

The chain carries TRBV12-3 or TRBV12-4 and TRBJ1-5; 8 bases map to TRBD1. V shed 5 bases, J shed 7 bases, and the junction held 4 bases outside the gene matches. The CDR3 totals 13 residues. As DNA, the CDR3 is TGTGCCAGCAGTCAACAGGGGGGACAGCCCCAGCATTTT. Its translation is CASSQQGGQPQHF.

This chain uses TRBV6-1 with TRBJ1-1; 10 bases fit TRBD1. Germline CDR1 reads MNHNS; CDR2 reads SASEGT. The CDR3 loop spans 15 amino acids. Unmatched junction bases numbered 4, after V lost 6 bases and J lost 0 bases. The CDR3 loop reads CASRRTGGMNTEAFF. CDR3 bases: TGTGCCAGCAGGCGGACAGGGGGGATGAACACTGAAGCTTTCTTT.

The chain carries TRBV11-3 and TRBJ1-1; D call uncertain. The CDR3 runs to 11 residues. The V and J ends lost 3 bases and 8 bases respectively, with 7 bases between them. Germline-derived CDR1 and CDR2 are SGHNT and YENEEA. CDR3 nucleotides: TGTGCCAGCAGCTTCGGGGAGGAAGCTTTCTTT. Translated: CASSFGEEAFF.

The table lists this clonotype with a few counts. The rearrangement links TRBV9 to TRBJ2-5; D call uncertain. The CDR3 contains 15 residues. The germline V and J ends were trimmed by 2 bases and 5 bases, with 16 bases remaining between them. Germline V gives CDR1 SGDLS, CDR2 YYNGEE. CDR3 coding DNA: TGTGCCAGCAGCGTTTCGACCCAAGGTTGGGAGACCCAGTACTTC. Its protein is CASSVSTQGWETQYF. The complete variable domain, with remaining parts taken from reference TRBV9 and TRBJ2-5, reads DSGVTQTPKHLITATGQRVTLRCSPRSGDLSVYWYQQSLDQGLQFLIQYYNGEERAKGNILERFSAQQFPDLHSELNLSSLELGDSALYFCASSVSTQGWETQYFGPGTRLLVL.

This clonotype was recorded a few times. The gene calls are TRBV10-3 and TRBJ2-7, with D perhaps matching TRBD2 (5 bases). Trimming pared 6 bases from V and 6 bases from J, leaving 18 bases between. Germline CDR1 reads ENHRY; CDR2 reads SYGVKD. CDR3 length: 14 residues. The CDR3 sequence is CAIRPPLAESEQYF. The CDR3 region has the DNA TGTGCCATCAGACCCCCCCTAGCCGAGTCCGAGCAGTACTTC.

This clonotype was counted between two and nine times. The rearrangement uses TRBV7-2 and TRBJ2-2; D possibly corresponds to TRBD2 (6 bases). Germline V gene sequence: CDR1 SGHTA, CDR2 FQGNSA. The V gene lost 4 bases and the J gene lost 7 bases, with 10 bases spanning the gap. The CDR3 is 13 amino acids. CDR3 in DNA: TGTGCCAGCAGCTCCACTAGCTACGGGGAGCTGTTTTTT. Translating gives CASSSTSYGELFF.

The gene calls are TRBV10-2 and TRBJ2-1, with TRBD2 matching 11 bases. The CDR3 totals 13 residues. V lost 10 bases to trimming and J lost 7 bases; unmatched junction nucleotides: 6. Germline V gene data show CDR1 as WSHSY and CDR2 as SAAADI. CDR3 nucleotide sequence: TGCGCCACTTTAGCGGGAGGGAGGAATGAGCAGTTCTTC. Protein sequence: CATLAGGRNEQFF.

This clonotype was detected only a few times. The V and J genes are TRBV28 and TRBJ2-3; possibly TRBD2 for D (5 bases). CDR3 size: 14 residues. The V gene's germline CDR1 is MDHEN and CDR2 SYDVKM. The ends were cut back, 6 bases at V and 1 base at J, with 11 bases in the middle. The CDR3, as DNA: TGTGCCAGCAGGGACTCCCGAGGCACAGATACGCAGTATTTT. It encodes CASRDSRGTDTQYF.

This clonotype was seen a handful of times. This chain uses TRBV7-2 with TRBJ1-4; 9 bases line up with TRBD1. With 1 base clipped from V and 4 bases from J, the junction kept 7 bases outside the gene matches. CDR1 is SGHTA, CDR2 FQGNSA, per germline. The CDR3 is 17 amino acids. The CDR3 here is CASSLGRGTGINEKLFF. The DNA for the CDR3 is TGTGCCAGCAGCTTAGGGAGGGGGACAGGGATTAATGAAAAACTGTTTTTT.

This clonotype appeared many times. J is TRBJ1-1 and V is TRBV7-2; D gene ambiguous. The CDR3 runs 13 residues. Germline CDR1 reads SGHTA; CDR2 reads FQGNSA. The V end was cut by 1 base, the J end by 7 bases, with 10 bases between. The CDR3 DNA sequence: TGTGCCAGCAGCTTAGGTCGGCAGGTTGAAGCTTTCTTT. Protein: CASSLGRQVEAFF.

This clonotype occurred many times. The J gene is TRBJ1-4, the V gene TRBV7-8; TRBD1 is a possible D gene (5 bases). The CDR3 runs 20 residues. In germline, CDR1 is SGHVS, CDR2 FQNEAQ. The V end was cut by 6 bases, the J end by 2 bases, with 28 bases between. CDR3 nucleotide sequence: TGTGCCAGCAGTTATAATGGCCCGTGGCGGGGCGTGGGGACTAATGAAAAACTGTTTTTT. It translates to CASSYNGPWRGVGTNEKLFF. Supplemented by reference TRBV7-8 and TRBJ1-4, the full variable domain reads GAGVSQSPRYKVAKRGQDVALRCDPISGHVSLFWYQQALGQGPEFLTYFQNEAQLDKSGLPSDRFFAERPEGSVSTLKIQRTQQEDSAVYLCASSYNGPWRGVGTNEKLFFGSGTQLSVL.

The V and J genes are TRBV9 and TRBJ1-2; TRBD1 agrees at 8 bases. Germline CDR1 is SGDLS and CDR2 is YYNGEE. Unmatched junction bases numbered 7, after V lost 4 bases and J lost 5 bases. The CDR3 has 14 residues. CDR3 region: CASSIGTGEYGYTF. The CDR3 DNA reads TGTGCCAGCAGCATCGGGACAGGCGAATATGGCTACACCTTC.

CDR3 nucleotide sequence: TGTGCCAGCAGACCCACGGTATCTCAAGAGACCCAGTACTTC. The encoded protein is CASRPTVSQETQYF. The chain employs TRBV12-3 or TRBV12-4 and TRBJ2-5; no definite D call. Trimming pared 6 bases from V and 2 bases from J, leaving 13 bases between. The CDR3 extends over 14 amino acids.

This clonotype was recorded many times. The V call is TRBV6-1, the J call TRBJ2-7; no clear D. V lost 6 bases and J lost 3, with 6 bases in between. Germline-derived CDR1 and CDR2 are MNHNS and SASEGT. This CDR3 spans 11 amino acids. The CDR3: CASRSYYEQYF. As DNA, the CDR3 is TGTGCCAGCAGGAGCTACTACGAGCAGTACTTC.

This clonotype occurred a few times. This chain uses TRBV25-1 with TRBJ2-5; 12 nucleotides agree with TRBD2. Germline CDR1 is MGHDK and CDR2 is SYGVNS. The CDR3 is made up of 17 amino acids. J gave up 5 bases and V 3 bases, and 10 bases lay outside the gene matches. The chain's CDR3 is CASSDPETSGSGETQYF. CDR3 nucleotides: TGTGCCAGCAGTGATCCAGAGACTAGCGGGAGTGGGGAGACCCAGTACTTC.

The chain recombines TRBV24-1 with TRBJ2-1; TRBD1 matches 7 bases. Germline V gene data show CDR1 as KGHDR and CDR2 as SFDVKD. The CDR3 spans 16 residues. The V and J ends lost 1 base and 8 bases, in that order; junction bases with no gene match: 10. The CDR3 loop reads CATSDFRRGGKDEQFF. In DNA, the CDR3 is TGTGCCACCAGTGATTTCAGGAGAGGGGGCAAGGATGAGCAGTTCTTC.

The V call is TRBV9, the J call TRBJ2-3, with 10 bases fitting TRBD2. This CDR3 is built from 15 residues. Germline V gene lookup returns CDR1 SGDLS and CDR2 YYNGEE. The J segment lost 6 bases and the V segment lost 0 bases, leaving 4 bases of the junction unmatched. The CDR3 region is CASSVEGTSVDTQYF. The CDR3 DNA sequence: TGTGCCAGCAGCGTAGAAGGGACTAGCGTGGATACGCAGTATTTT.

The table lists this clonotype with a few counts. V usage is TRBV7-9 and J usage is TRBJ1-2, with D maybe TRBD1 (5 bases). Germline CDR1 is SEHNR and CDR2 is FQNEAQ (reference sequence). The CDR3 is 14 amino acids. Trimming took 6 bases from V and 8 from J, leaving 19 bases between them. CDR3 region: CASRFGTVEDGYTF. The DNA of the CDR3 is TGTGCCAGCAGATTCGGGACGGTCGAGGACGGCTACACCTTC.

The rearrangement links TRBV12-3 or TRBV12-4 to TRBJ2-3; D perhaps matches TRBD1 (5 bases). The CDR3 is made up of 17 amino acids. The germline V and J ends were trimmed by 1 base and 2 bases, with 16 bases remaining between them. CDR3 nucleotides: TGTGCCAGCAGTTTAGAGCCCCCAGGGTGGGCCACAGATACGCAGTATTTT. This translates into CASSLEPPGWATDTQYF.

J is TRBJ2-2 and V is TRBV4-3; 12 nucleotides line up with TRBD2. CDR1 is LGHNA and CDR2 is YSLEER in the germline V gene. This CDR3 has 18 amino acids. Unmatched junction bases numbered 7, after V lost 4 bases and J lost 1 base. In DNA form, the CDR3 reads TGCGCCAGCAGCCGATCCGGGACTAGCGGGTGGAACACCGGGGAGCTGTTTTTT. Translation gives CASSRSGTSGWNTGELFF.

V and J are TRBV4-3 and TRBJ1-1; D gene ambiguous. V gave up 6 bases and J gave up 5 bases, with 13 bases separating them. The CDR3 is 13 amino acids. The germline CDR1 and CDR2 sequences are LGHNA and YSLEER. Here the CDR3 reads CASSTYGSTEAFF. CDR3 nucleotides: TGCGCCAGCAGTACCTACGGGAGTACTGAAGCTTTCTTT.

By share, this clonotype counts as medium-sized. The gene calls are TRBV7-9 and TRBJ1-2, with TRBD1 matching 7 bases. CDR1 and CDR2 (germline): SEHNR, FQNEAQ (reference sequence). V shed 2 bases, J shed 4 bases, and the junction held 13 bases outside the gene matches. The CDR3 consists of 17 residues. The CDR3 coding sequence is TGTGCCAGCAGCTTATCGGCCCAGGGGGGGCGCAGCTATGGCTACACCTTC. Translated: CASSLSAQGGRSYGYTF.

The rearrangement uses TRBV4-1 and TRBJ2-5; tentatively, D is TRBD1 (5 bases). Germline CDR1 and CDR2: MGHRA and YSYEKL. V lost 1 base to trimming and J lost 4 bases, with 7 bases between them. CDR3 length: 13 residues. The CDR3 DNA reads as TGCGCCAGCAGCCAAGTCCAGGGAGAGACCCAGTACTTC. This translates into CASSQVQGETQYF.

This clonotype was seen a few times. CDR3 DNA: TGTGCCAGCAGCCTAGGGATTTTGGACACTGAAGCTTTCTTT. Protein: CASSLGILDTEAFF. The chain employs TRBV27 and TRBJ1-1; the D is unclear. The CDR3 runs 14 residues. Trimming removed 6 bases at V and 3 bases at J, with 14 bases between. From germline, CDR1 is MNHEY and CDR2 SMNVEV (reference sequence).

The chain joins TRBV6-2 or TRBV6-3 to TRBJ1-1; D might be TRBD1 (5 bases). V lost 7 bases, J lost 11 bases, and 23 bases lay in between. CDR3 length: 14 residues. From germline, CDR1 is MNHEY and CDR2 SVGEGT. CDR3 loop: CASNLRLYFEGAFF. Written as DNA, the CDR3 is TGTGCCAGCAACCTCAGGCTCTATTTCGAGGGGGCTTTCTTT.